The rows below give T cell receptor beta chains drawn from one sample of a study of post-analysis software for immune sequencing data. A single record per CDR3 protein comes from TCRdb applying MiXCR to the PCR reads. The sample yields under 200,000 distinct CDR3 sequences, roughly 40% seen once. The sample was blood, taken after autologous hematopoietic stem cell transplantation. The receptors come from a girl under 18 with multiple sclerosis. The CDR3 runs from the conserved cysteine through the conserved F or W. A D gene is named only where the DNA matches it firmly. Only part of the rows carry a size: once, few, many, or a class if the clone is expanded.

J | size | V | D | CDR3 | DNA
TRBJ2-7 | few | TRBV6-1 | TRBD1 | CASSLRDRGFVEQYF | TGTGCCAGCAGTTTACGGGACAGGGGTTTCGTCGAGCAGTACTTC
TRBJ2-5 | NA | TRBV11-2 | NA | CASSLRGPTYQETQYF | TGTGCCAGCAGCTTAAGGGGACCCACGTACCAAGAGACCCAGTACTTC
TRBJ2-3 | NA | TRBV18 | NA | CASSPRDTDTQYF | TGTGCCAGCTCACCGCGGGACACAGATACGCAGTATTTT
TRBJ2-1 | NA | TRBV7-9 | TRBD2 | CASSSQSGRATDEQFF | TGTGCCAGCAGCTCCCAGAGCGGGAGGGCTACGGATGAGCAGTTCTTC
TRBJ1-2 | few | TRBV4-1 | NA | CASSQDFGQGYGYTF | TGCGCCAGCAGCCAAGATTTTGGGCAGGGCTATGGCTACACCTTC
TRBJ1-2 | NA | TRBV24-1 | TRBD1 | CATSDPGQGYGYTF | TGTGCCACCAGTGACCCCGGACAGGGCTATGGCTACACCTTC
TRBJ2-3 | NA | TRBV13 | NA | CASSFPTKLANTDTQYF | TGTGCCAGCAGCTTCCCCACGAAGTTAGCAAATACAGATACGCAGTATTTT
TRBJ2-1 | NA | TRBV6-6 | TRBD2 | CASGTSGGNNEQFF | TGTGCCAGCGGAACTAGCGGGGGAAACAATGAGCAGTTCTTC
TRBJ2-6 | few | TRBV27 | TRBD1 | CASSQDRTSGANVLTF | TGTGCCAGCAGTCAGGACAGGACCTCTGGGGCCAACGTCCTGACTTTC
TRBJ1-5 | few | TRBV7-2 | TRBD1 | CASSLASGGDQPQHF | TGTGCCAGCAGCTTAGCCTCAGGGGGAGATCAGCCCCAGCATTTT
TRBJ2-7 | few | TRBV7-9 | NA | CASSSRGGEPYEQYF | TGTGCCAGCAGCTCTAGGGGGGGGGAACCCTACGAGCAGTACTTC
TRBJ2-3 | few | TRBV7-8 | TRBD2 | CASSLRLAGVQDTQYF | TGTGCCAGCAGCTTAAGACTAGCGGGAGTCCAAGATACGCAGTATTTT
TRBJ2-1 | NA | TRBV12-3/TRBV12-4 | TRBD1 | CASSRRQGGVDEQFF | TGTGCCAGCAGCCGAAGACAGGGGGGGGTTGATGAGCAGTTCTTC
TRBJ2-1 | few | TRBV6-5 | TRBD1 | CAIRGQGKEQFF | TGTGCCATCAGGGGGCAGGGAAAGGAGCAGTTCTTC
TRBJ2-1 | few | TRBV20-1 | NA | CSASYDTGRGFF | TGCAGTGCTAGCTACGACACTGGTCGAGGGTTCTTC
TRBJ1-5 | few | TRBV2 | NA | CASSHRFVGNQPQHF | TGTGCCAGCAGTCACAGGTTTGTTGGCAATCAGCCCCAGCATTTT
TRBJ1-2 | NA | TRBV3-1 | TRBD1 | CASGQEGGLGDYGYTF | TGTGCCAGCGGCCAAGAAGGGGGCCTTGGGGACTATGGCTACACCTTC
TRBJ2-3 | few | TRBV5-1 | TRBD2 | CASSSGGRGDTQYF | TGCGCCAGCAGCTCGGGAGGGCGAGGAGATACGCAGTATTTT
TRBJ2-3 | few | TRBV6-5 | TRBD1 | CASSRDSPSADTQYF | TGTGCCAGCAGTCGGGACAGCCCCTCCGCAGATACGCAGTATTTT
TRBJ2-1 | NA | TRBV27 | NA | CVSSPWTANNNEQFF | TGTGTCAGCAGTCCCTGGACAGCCAACAACAATGAGCAGTTCTTC
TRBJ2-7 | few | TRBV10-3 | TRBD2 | CAISATSGVYEQYF | TGTGCCATCAGTGCGACTAGCGGAGTCTACGAGCAGTACTTC
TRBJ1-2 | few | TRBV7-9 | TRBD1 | CASSLGTGGYTF | TGTGCCAGCAGCTTAGGGACAGGTGGCTACACCTTC
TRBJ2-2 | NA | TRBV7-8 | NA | CASSLAQGGTGELFF | TGTGCCAGCAGCTTAGCGCAGGGGGGCACCGGGGAGCTGTTTTTT
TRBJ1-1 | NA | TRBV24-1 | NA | CATSDDGVLAFF | TGTGCCACCAGTGATGACGGGGTATTGGCTTTCTTT
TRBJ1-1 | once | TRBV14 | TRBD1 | CASSERDRGFPKAFF | TGTGCCAGCAGCGAGCGGGACAGGGGGTTTCCGAAAGCTTTCTTT
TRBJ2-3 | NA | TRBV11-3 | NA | CASSLGLVSDTQYF | TGTGCCAGCAGCTTAGGACTAGTTTCCGATACGCAGTATTTT
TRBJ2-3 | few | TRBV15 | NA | CATSREGGTDTQYF | TGTGCCACCAGCAGAGAGGGGGGCACAGATACGCAGTATTTT
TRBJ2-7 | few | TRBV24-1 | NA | CATSDAGISYEQYF | TGTGCCACCAGTGATGCCGGGATCTCCTACGAGCAGTACTTC
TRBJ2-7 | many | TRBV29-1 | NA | CSVLQGYDEQYF | TGCAGCGTTCTACAGGGTTACGACGAGCAGTACTTC
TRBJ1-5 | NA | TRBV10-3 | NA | CAISESGGNQPQHF | TGTGCCATCAGTGAGTCGGGGGGGAATCAGCCCCAGCATTTT
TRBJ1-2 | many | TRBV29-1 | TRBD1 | CSVPRDRANYGYTF | TGCAGCGTGCCCCGGGACAGGGCTAACTATGGCTACACCTTC
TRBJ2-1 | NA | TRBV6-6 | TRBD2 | CASSSVREGNEQFF | TGTGCCAGCAGCTCGGTGCGGGAGGGCAATGAGCAGTTCTTC
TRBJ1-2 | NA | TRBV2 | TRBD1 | CASSYERGTGTSPGGYTF | TGTGCCAGCAGTTACGAGAGAGGGACAGGGACCTCCCCCGGGGGCTACACCTTC
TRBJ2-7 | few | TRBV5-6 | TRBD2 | CASSKGTSGRWYEQYF | TGTGCCAGCAGCAAGGGGACTAGCGGGAGGTGGTACGAGCAGTACTTC
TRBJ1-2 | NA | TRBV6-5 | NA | CASSYHGPNYGYTF | TGTGCCAGCAGTTACCATGGACCTAACTATGGCTACACCTTC
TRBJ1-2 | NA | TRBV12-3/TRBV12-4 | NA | CASSLCAAQLYGYTF | TGTGCCAGCAGTTTATGTGCAGCTCAGCTCTATGGCTACACCTTC
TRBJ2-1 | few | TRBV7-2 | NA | CASSFFWLALGNEQFF | TGTGCCAGCAGCTTTTTTTGGCTAGCGCTGGGCAATGAGCAGTTCTTC
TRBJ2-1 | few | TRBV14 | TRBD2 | CASSRTSGVTYNEQFF | TGTGCCAGCAGCCGGACTAGCGGGGTTACCTACAATGAGCAGTTCTTC
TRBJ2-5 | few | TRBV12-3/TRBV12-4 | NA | CASSLGVQETQYF | TGTGCCAGCAGTTTAGGGGTACAAGAGACCCAGTACTTC
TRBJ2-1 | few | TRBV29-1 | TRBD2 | CSVLSGRTHNEQFF | TGCAGCGTCCTCAGCGGGAGGACCCACAATGAGCAGTTCTTC
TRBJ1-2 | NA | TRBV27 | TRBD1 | CASSPTPGTGRWNYGYTF | TGTGCCAGCAGTCCAACCCCCGGGACAGGGAGGTGGAACTATGGCTACACCTTC
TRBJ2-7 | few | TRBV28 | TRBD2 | CASGGASGSYEQYF | TGTGCCAGCGGTGGGGCTAGCGGGAGCTACGAGCAGTACTTC
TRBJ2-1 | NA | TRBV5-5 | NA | CASSLGTNRDEQFF | TGTGCCAGCAGCTTGGGGACGAACCGGGATGAGCAGTTCTTC
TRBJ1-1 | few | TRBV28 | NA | CASSLGTASEAFF | TGTGCCAGCAGTTTGGGTACAGCCTCTGAAGCTTTCTTT
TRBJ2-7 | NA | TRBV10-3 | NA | CAISENPRGTYEQYF | TGTGCCATCAGTGAGAACCCCCGGGGGACCTACGAGCAGTACTTC
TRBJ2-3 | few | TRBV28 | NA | CASSLSEGGGVTDTQYF | TGTGCCAGCAGTTTAAGCGAGGGGGGAGGCGTTACAGATACGCAGTATTTT